This entry features one T cell receptor beta chain sequence. The entry originates in a study of cytomegalovirus exposure and HLA in healthy donors. Researchers ran the PCR with 60 Vbeta and 13 Jbeta primers. Sequencing was performed with immunoSEQ multiplex PCR; in TCRdb, only in-frame clones are kept and a portion is missing. The data hold 200,000 to 250,000 clones, with roughly 88% observed a single time. Sample: PBMCs. This TCR was recovered from a boy younger than 10 in good health and CMV-seronegative.

The DNA of the CDR3 is TGTGCCAGTAGCCCTTGGGAGGCCGGGGAGCTGTTTTTT. Translated: CASSPWEAGELFF. The chain couples TRBV19 to TRBJ2-2, with D tentatively TRBD2 (6 bases). This CDR3 comprises 13 residues. Germline V gene sequence: CDR1 LNHDA, CDR2 SQIVND (reference sequence). With 6 bases removed from V and 6 bases from J, the gap between germline ends came to 11 bases.